Included here is one T cell receptor (beta chain) sequence, with context. Its matching antigen is unknown. Losses at the gene ends were 5 bases for V and 1 base for J; bases not matched to a gene: 11. CDR3 length: 19 residues. Germline-derived CDR1 and CDR2 are SGHTA and FQGNSA. The sample belongs to a study of CD8 T cells in Susac syndrome. Study-wide results and caveats: The study conceded that its TCR sequencing and HLA analysis involved relatively few individuals.

With random hexamers, reverse transcription was performed on roughly 0.5 to 1 ug of RNA. immunoSEQ multiplex PCR amplified TCR beta CDR3 across 54 Vbeta, 13 Jbeta. TCRdb redid the calling of the immunoSEQ multiplex PCR reads with MiXCR, one entry per CDR3 protein. The sample has 250,000 to 350,000 distinct CDR3 sequences, about 90% seen once; the top ten hold about 0.07%. Negative magnetic isolation gave CD8+ and CD4+ cells; FACS enriched CD8+ TEMRA. The origin of this receptor is a human donor with multiple sclerosis. The sequencing sample was made of CD4+ T cells from PBMCs. The chain is built from TRBV7-2 and TRBJ2-6; 10 bases fit TRBD2. CDR3: CASSRSMLAGASGANVLTF. DNA of the CDR3: TGTGCCAGCAGCCGGTCGATGCTAGCGGGAGCATCTGGGGCCAACGTCCTGACTTTC.